The clone carrying this T cell receptor (beta chain) was seen many times. A single record per CDR3 protein comes from TCRdb applying MiXCR to the RT-PCR reads. This sample yields 550,000 to 750,000 distinct CDR3 sequences, of which about 14% are seen a single time; 3.6% belongs to the top ten. This clonotype was sampled from a female donor in good health, serving as a healthy control. Material: memory CD4+ T cells from blood.

CDR3 sequence: CASSQDLGQGGTGELFF. Here the CDR3 DNA reads TGTGCCAGCAGCCAAGATCTGGGACAGGGAGGCACCGGGGAGCTGTTTTTT. V and J are TRBV4-2 and TRBJ2-2; TRBD1 matches 9 bases. Unmatched junction bases numbered 6, after V lost 0 bases and J lost 4 bases. Germline CDR1 reads LGHNA; CDR2 reads YNFKEQ. CDR3 size: 17 residues.